The clone carrying this T cell receptor (beta chain) was detected only once. The CDR3 is 14 amino acids. V lost 1 base to trimming and J lost 5 bases, with 11 bases between them. Germline V CDR1 and CDR2: SEHNR, FQNEAQ (reference sequence). The data derive from a study of T cell changes during pregnancy in multiple sclerosis. Only in-frame clones appear in the TCRdb table, and some are missing; sequencing was by immunoSEQ multiplex PCR. Of 10,000 to 13,000 clones in the sample, more than 85% were seen once. The input for sequencing was CD8+ T cells from peripheral blood mononuclear cells, taken in the first trimester of pregnancy. The source of this sequence is a female donor in good health, enrolled as a control in a pregnancy study. The chain uses TRBV7-9 and TRBJ2-5; a possible D gene is TRBD2 (6 bases). The CDR3 loop reads CASSLGAGSETQYF. CDR3 nucleotides: TGTGCCAGCAGCTTAGGGGCGGGGAGCGAGACCCAGTACTTC.